This T cell receptor beta chain was recorded in a study of Ad26.COV2.S vaccination and SARS-CoV-2 variants. The CDR3 runs to 16 residues. Germline values: CDR1 SGHTA, CDR2 FQGNSA. V was cut by 5 bases and J by 2 bases, with 19 bases left in between. Assay used: immunoSEQ multiplex PCR; TCRdb lists only in-frame clones, some missing. The table has hundreds of thousands of clones, about 85% seen once; the top ten hold 3% to 4%. Treatment in this sample: approximately 18 received Ad26.COV2.S at low or high dose, single or two shots; 5 received placebo; per-sample allocation not given. Following the first vaccine or placebo injection, samples were taken on day 63. This clone has a handful of counts.

This clonotype was obtained from a person between 18 and 65 years old who received the Ad26.COV2.S COVID-19 vaccine or a placebo. The chain is built from TRBV7-2 and TRBJ2-7; tentatively, D is TRBD1 (6 bases). This sample comprised peripheral blood, obtained in a trial of Ad26.COV2.S vaccine versus placebo. The CDR3 protein is CASSQGPRGSAYEQYF. The CDR3 nucleotides are TGTGCCAGCAGCCAAGGACCAAGGGGGTCCGCCTACGAGCAGTACTTC.